This entry describes one T cell receptor (beta chain). Its antigen is still unknown. TCRdb re-called the 5' RACE reads; one entry per CDR3 protein, DNA not given. Across about 260,000 distinct CDR3 sequences, the top ten clones capture around 3.9% of the sample. CDR1 is SGHNT and CDR2 is YYREEE in the germline V gene (reference sequence). The CDR3 length is 18 residues. The sample belongs to a study of T cells expressing NK-cell markers. Across the study: The study drew TCR beta repertoires from sorted CD3+CD56+NKG2C+, CD3+CD56+NKG2C- and CD3+CD56-NKG2C+ T cells. With respect to HCMV, most of the eight sequenced donors were seropositive, and one was seronegative.

Whole-study results and caveats: These same clonotypes (in several donors) also led the CD3+CD56-NKG2C+ fraction. In five or six donors, dominant CD3+CD56+NKG2C+ clonotypes ranked among the top 10 CD8+ clonotypes.

The clonotype was recovered from a woman aged 18 to 75 in good health. The chain carries TRBV5-4 and TRBJ2-7; the D gene TCRdb calls, TRBD1, cannot be checked with no DNA. Sequencing input: blood T cells: a sorted CD56 or NKG2C T cell subset, CD4+ or CD8+ T cells, or bulk PBMC T cells (not recorded which). The CDR3 is CASSGGFGKGLGGYEQYF. Full variable domain (missing parts from reference TRBV5-4 and TRBJ2-7): ETGVTQSPTHLIKTRGQQVTLRCSSQSGHNTVSWYQQALGQGPQFIFQYYREEENGRGNFPPRFSGLQFPNYSSELNVNALELDDSALYLCASSGGFGKGLGGYEQYFGPGTRLTVT.